The 21 T cell receptor beta chains given below trace back to one sample, sequenced in a study of blood T cell repertoires in COVID-19. Clones were sequenced by immunoSEQ multiplex PCR, and TCRdb holds only the in-frame ones, with some missing. The repertoire has approximately 200,000 clones, about 80% of them found once; the top ten carry roughly 7%. Input material: PBMCs or T cells enriched from blood (not recorded which). Receptors originate from a man aged 40-49 years who had recovered from COVID-19.

The chain combines TRBV5-4 with TRBJ1-1, with TRBD1 matching over 8 bases. Germline CDR1 and CDR2: SGHNT and YYREEE (reference sequence). The CDR3 has 14 amino acids. The junction had 2 bases not matched to a gene; V was cut back by 3 bases and J by 1 base. CDR3 bases: TGTGCCAGCAGCTCTGGACAGGGGAACACTGAAGCTTTCTTT. Translation: CASSSGQGNTEAFF.

This chain joins TRBV6-2 or TRBV6-3 and TRBJ2-7; 8 bases match TRBD2. There are 15 residues in the CDR3. Trimming took 6 bases from V and 5 from J; bases not matched to a gene: 12. Germline CDR1 is MNHEY and CDR2 is SVGEGT. The DNA of the CDR3 is TGTGCCAGCAGCCGTCCCGGGACTAGGGCTGACGAGCAGTACTTC. Its protein is CASSRPGTRADEQYF.

Here the CDR3 DNA reads TGTGCCACCAGCCAAGGAACAGGGGGCAGGGAGACCCAGTACTTC. This codes for CATSQGTGGRETQYF. The chain couples TRBV15 to TRBJ2-5; 9 positions match TRBD1. This CDR3 contains 15 residues. CDR1 is LNHNV and CDR2 is YYDKDF in the germline V gene (reference sequence). With 5 bases clipped from V and 5 bases from J, the junction kept 9 bases outside the gene matches.

V usage is TRBV5-1 and J usage is TRBJ1-1; D may be TRBD1 (5 bases). The CDR3 is 18 residues long. Germline CDR1 is SGHRS and CDR2 is YFSETQ. Trimming shortened V by 4 bases and J by 0 bases, and 22 bases separated the two germline ends. The CDR3 reads CASSTTRDPGWVNTEAFF. CDR3 in DNA: TGCGCCAGCAGCACAACGCGGGACCCAGGATGGGTGAACACTGAAGCTTTCTTT.

The chain recombines TRBV11-2 with TRBJ2-2; 10 bases match TRBD1. Germline lookup yields CDR1 SGHAT and CDR2 FQNNGV. The CDR3 length is 14 residues. Trimming cost V 4 bases and J 12 bases; bases outside gene matches: 8. CDR3 amino acids: CASSSGQGPGKLFF. As DNA, the CDR3 is TGTGCCAGCAGCTCGGGACAGGGGCCTGGGAAGCTGTTTTTT.

The chain employs TRBV6-4 and TRBJ1-4; TRBD1 matches at 7 bases. The germline gives CDR1 MRHNA, CDR2 SNTAGT. V lost 7 bases to trimming and J lost 7 bases; unmatched junction nucleotides: 6. The CDR3 totals 13 residues. This CDR3 reads CASTIRDSEKLFF. The CDR3 DNA sequence: TGTGCCAGCACTATCCGGGACAGTGAAAAACTGTTTTTT.

This chain uses TRBV5-4 with TRBJ2-2; D might be TRBD1 (5 bases). V was clipped by 2 bases and J by 1 base, with 12 bases between them. Germline V gene data show CDR1 as SGHNT and CDR2 as YYREEE (reference sequence). The CDR3 runs 16 residues. In DNA form, the CDR3 reads TGTGCCAGCAGCTTTCCAACTGGACAGAACACCGGGGAGCTGTTTTTT. It is translated as CASSFPTGQNTGELFF. The full variable domain, with the rest looked up from reference TRBV5-4 and TRBJ2-2, is ETGVTQSPTHLIKTRGQQVTLRCSSQSGHNTVSWYQQALGQGPQFIFQYYREEENGRGNFPPRFSGLQFPNYSSELNVNALELDDSALYLCASSFPTGQNTGELFFGEGSRLTVL.

This chain connects TRBV19 to TRBJ2-7; 9 nucleotides agree with TRBD2. Germline V gene sequence: CDR1 LNHDA, CDR2 SQIVND (reference sequence). This CDR3 is 16 amino acids long. J gave up 2 bases and V 1 base, and 6 bases lay outside the gene matches. CDR3: CASSIGTLAGAYEQYF. The CDR3 coding sequence is TGTGCCAGTAGTATAGGAACCTTAGCGGGGGCCTACGAGCAGTACTTC.

This chain connects TRBV15 to TRBJ1-1, with 7 bases identical to TRBD1. From germline, CDR1 is LNHNV and CDR2 YYDKDF (reference sequence). Trimming removed 6 bases from V and 12 bases from J; junction bases left unmatched: 13. The CDR3 is 13 residues long. The CDR3 DNA reads TGTGCCACCAGGCAAACAGGGGTGAGGAGACCTTTCTTT. This codes for CATRQTGVRRPFF.

This chain joins TRBV4-1 and TRBJ1-6; D not resolved. The V end lost 0 bases, the J end lost 3 bases, and 9 bases lay between the germline ends. The CDR3 spans 16 residues. Germline lookup yields CDR1 MGHRA and CDR2 YSYEKL. In DNA form, the CDR3 reads TGCGCCAGCAGCCAAGATGTTCGGAGCTATAATTCACCCCTCCACTTT. Translating it yields CASSQDVRSYNSPLHF.

The J gene is TRBJ2-5, the V gene TRBV19; D not resolved. Germline V gene sequence: CDR1 LNHDA, CDR2 SQIVND (reference sequence). The length of the CDR3 is 12 residues. V gave up 5 bases and J gave up 3 bases, with 7 bases separating them. DNA of the CDR3: TGTGCCAGTAGTTCCCAGAAAGAGACCCAGTACTTC. As protein: CASSSQKETQYF.

J is TRBJ2-5 and V is TRBV5-4; TRBD1 matches 8 bases. V trimming: 3 bases; J trimming: 8 bases; junction bases outside the gene matches: 6. This CDR3 region has 13 residues. Germline V CDR1 and CDR2: SGHNT, YYREEE (reference sequence). CDR3 loop: CASSSPGGPTQYF. The DNA for the CDR3 is TGTGCCAGCAGCTCCCCAGGGGGCCCAACCCAGTACTTC.

The chain combines TRBV5-5 with TRBJ1-1; no definite D call. CDR3 length: 12 amino acids. Per the germline V gene, CDR1 is SGHKS and CDR2 is YYEKEE (reference sequence). V dropped 4 bases and J dropped 6 bases, with 10 bases sitting between them. CDR3 amino acids: CASSPTRAEAFF. The CDR3 DNA is TGTGCCAGCAGCCCAACTAGGGCTGAAGCTTTCTTT.

This chain joins TRBV9 and TRBJ1-1, with 8 bases that match TRBD1. The CDR3 consists of 15 residues. Germline CDR1 reads SGDLS; CDR2 reads YYNGEE. The V and J ends lost 4 bases and 5 bases, in that order; junction bases with no gene match: 10. CDR3 in DNA: TGTGCCAGCAGCCCCCGTCCCGGGACAGGAACTGAAGCTTTCTTT. It specifies CASSPRPGTGTEAFF.

This CDR3 reads CASSHVVGAEAFF. The CDR3 nucleotides read TGTGCCAGCAGTCATGTGGTGGGAGCTGAAGCTTTCTTT. The chain recombines TRBV12-3 or TRBV12-4 with TRBJ1-1, with no clear D. Between the trimmed V and J ends, which lost 5 bases and 6 bases, there was a span of 13 bases. This CDR3 is built from 13 residues.

The chain combines TRBV4-2 with TRBJ1-2; tentatively, D is TRBD1 (6 bases). Germline CDR1 is LGHNA and CDR2 is YNFKEQ. The CDR3 has 17 amino acids. The V end lost 1 base, the J end lost 8 bases, and 23 bases lay between the germline ends. In nucleotides, the CDR3 is TGTGCCAGCAGCCAAGCCCAGCCTGTTGGGGCTGGGGGCGGCTACACCTTC. As protein: CASSQAQPVGAGGGYTF.

The rearrangement uses TRBV4-3 and TRBJ2-1, with a tentative D call TRBD2 (7 bases). Looked up from germline, CDR1 is LGHNA and CDR2 is YSLEER. Trimming left V 3 bases short and J 6 bases short, with 21 bases between. This CDR3 contains 17 residues. CDR3 residues: CASSQTPMGGLGNEQFF. In DNA form, the CDR3 reads TGCGCCAGCAGCCAGACCCCGATGGGGGGGCTTGGCAATGAGCAGTTCTTC.

This clone was observed a few times. The same CDR3 is also encoded by other DNA sequences in this sample. The J gene is TRBJ1-6, the V gene TRBV11-1; 8 nucleotides align to TRBD1. V was pared by 5 bases and J by 5 bases, with 2 bases of the junction left unmatched. CDR3 length: 14 residues. Germline values: CDR1 SGHAT, CDR2 FQDESV (reference sequence). CDR3 nucleotides: TGTGCCAGCAGCCGGACAGGGAATAATTCACCCCTCCACTTT. Translated: CASSRTGNNSPLHF.

CDR3 sequence reads: CASSSDAGSGNTIYF. The CDR3, as DNA: TGCGCCAGCAGCTCAGACGCGGGTTCTGGAAACACCATATATTTT. This sequence joins TRBV5-1 and TRBJ1-3; D gene ambiguous. The CDR3 sequence is 15 residues long. The germline V and J ends were trimmed by 3 bases and 1 base, with 11 bases remaining between them. From germline, CDR1 is SGHRS and CDR2 YFSETQ.

The V and J genes are TRBV18 and TRBJ1-5, with unresolved D. Trimming left V 3 bases short and J 9 bases short, with 12 bases between. Germline CDR1 KGHSH, CDR2 LQKENI. The CDR3 extends over 13 amino acids. The CDR3 loop reads CASSPSSGGPQHF. The CDR3 DNA follows: TGTGCCAGCTCACCCTCTTCGGGAGGGCCCCAGCATTTT.

V usage is TRBV19 and J usage is TRBJ2-5; D is unclear. CDR1 and CDR2 (germline): LNHDA, SQIVND (reference sequence). The CDR3 extends over 13 amino acids. The V and J ends lost 3 bases and 1 base respectively, with 6 bases between them. The CDR3 region is CASSIGSQETQYF. CDR3 in DNA: TGTGCCAGTAGTATTGGCAGCCAAGAGACCCAGTACTTC.